This T cell receptor beta chain was captured in a study of T cell changes during pregnancy in multiple sclerosis. Germline V gene data show CDR1 as SGHRS and CDR2 as YFSETQ. Trimming took 0 bases from V and 2 from J, leaving 11 bases between them. The CDR3 covers 15 residues. Repertoires were generated with immunoSEQ multiplex PCR, while TCRdb's copy carries only in-frame clones and drops some. The repertoire consists of about 100,000 clones, with 85% to 95% occurring once and the leading ten covering about 0.95%. This clone occurred once. This receptor was identified in a female donor with multiple sclerosis, enrolled in a pregnancy study. The J gene is TRBJ1-1, the V gene TRBV5-1, with a tentative D call TRBD1 (5 bases). The input for sequencing was peripheral blood, taken after pregnancy. CDR3 nucleotide sequence: TGCGCCAGCAGCTTGGATAGGGGAGGAAACACTGAAGCTTTCTTT. It encodes CASSLDRGGNTEAFF.